One sample yielded the 3 T cell receptor beta chains listed below, sequenced in a study of T cell repertoires in cytomegalovirus infection. TCRdb fed the reads into MiXCR, producing one record per CDR3 protein. The sample lists around 260,000 distinct CDR3 sequences, approximately 8.3% occurring once. Sample: PBMCs. Every receptor here comes from a human donor in good health (CMV status not recorded). Some clones in this sample may be carry-over from other donors' samples.

This clonotype showed up many times. The V gene is TRBV28, the J gene TRBJ2-2; either TRBD1 or TRBD2 may supply D (6 bases each). Trimming cost V 5 bases and J 6 bases, with 22 bases left between them. This CDR3 has 17 residues. Germline lookup yields CDR1 MDHEN and CDR2 SYDVKM. The CDR3 coding sequence is TGTGCCAGCAGTCCTCCGGCCGGACAAGGGGGGTCCGGGGAGCTGTTTTTT. Protein product: CASSPPAGQGGSGELFF. The full variable domain, completed using reference TRBV28 and TRBJ2-2, is DVKVTQSSRYLVKRTGEKVFLECVQDMDHENMFWYRQDPGLGLRLIYFSYDVKMKEKGDIPEGYSVSREKKERFSLILESASTNQTSMYLCASSPPAGQGGSGELFFGEGSRLTVL.

This clonotype occurred many times. The rearrangement joins TRBV7-2 to TRBJ1-2; D not certain. The CDR3 loop spans 13 amino acids. Germline lookup yields CDR1 SGHTA and CDR2 FQGNSA. Trimming cost V 5 bases and J 4 bases, with 11 bases left between them. DNA for the CDR3: TGTGCCAGCAGCCTCGCAGGCTTCTATGGCTACACCTTC. Protein: CASSLAGFYGYTF.

This clonotype appeared many times. This chain uses TRBV29-1 with TRBJ2-3; 9 bases map to TRBD2. Germline CDR1 and CDR2: SQVTM and ANQGSEA. CDR3 length equals 12 residues. V gave up 7 bases and J gave up 5 bases; unmatched junction bases: 4. The DNA for the CDR3 is TGCAGCGCTAAAGCGGGAGGAGATACGCAGTATTTT. It codes for CSAKAGGDTQYF.